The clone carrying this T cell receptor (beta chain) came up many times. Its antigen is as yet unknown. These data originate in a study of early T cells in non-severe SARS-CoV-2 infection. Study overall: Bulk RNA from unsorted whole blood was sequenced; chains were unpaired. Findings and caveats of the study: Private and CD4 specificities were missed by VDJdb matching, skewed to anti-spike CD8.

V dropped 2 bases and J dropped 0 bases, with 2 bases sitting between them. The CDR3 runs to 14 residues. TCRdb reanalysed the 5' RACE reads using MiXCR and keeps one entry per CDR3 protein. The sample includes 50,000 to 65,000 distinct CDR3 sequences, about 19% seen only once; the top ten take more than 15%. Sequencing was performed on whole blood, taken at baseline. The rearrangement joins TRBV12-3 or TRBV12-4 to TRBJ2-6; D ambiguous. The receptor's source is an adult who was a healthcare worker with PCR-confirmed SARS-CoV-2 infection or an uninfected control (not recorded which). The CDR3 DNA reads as TGTGCCAGCAGTTTACACTCTGGGGCCAACGTCCTGACTTTC. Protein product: CASSLHSGANVLTF.